This T cell receptor beta chain was obtained from a study of T cell repertoires in cytomegalovirus infection. TCRdb passed the reads through MiXCR, listing each CDR3 protein once. The sample comprises approximately 630,000 distinct CDR3 sequences, approximately 25% of which are singletons, and less than 9.5% rests with the top ten. Trimming removed 2 bases from V and 5 bases from J; junction bases left unmatched: 7. CDR1 is MNHEY, CDR2 SMNVEV, per germline (reference sequence). The CDR3 totals 15 residues. Study findings and constraints: Summed frequency of shared TCR beta families picked out CMV carriers who also had the relevant HLA. CMV-specific TCR beta clonotypes restricted by HLA-C were the ones dominating the ex vivo response.

Points on this clonotype: Its antigen is still unknown.

V usage is TRBV27 and J usage is TRBJ2-5; 8 bases line up with TRBD2. The sample taken for sequencing was CD8+ T cells from PBMCs. This TCR was sampled from a human donor in good health (CMV status not recorded). Some clones in this sample may be carry-over from other donors' samples. In DNA form, the CDR3 reads TGTGCCAGCAGTTTAGGGACTAGGCCTGCGGAGACCCAGTACTTC. This sequence encodes CASSLGTRPAETQYF.